These T cell receptor beta chains were read from a single sample in a study of cytomegalovirus exposure and HLA in healthy donors. The protocol was immunoSEQ multiplex PCR, while the TCRdb copy is restricted to in-frame clones and leaves out a portion. The sample holds approximately 200,000 clones; roughly 84% are singletons and the top ten take under 7.5%. Material for sequencing was PBMCs. All receptors derive from a man younger than 35 in good health and CMV-seropositive. Each CDR3 is given with its conserved first and last residue. The D gene is left open where the match is weak. Clone size appears in some rows only: once, few, many, or a class for an expanded clone.

d_gene	j_gene	v_gene	abundance	CDR3aa	CDR3nt
TRBD1	TRBJ2-1	TRBV30	NA	CAWSAGQSFNEQFF	TGTGCCTGGAGTGCGGGACAGTCCTTCAATGAGCAGTTCTTC
TRBD2	TRBJ2-1	TRBV5-6	NA	CASSSRTSGRAGEQFF	TGTGCCAGCAGCTCCCGCACTAGCGGGAGGGCCGGTGAGCAGTTCTTC
TRBD1	TRBJ2-7	TRBV29-1	NA	CSVSSGQASYEQYF	TGCAGCGTGTCATCGGGACAGGCTTCGTACGAGCAGTACTTC
NA	TRBJ2-1	TRBV7-9	NA	CATPSERPGRNEQFF	TGTGCCACCCCTAGCGAGCGCCCTGGGCGTAATGAGCAGTTCTTC
NA	TRBJ1-4	TRBV5-6	once	CASSGGDSIGEKLFF	TGTGCCAGCAGCGGTGGGGACTCAATTGGCGAAAAACTGTTTTTT
TRBD1	TRBJ1-2	TRBV6-1	NA	CASSDFDRAGYTF	TGTGCCAGCAGTGACTTCGACAGGGCTGGCTACACCTTC
TRBD1	TRBJ2-7	TRBV7-9	NA	CASSLAGGAEQYF	TGTGCCAGCAGCTTAGCAGGGGGCGCCGAGCAGTACTTC
NA	TRBJ2-1	TRBV11-3	once	CASSSTTSSYNEQFF	TGTGCCAGCAGCTCGACCACTAGCTCCTACAATGAGCAGTTCTTC
NA	TRBJ1-5	TRBV19	NA	CASSPRQAPGVSQHF	TGTGCCAGTAGTCCACGACAGGCCCCCGGGGTGTCCCAGCATTTT
TRBD1	TRBJ1-2	TRBV5-4	few	CASSWTGQGHGYTF	TGTGCCAGCAGCTGGACGGGACAGGGGCATGGCTACACCTTC
TRBD2	TRBJ2-5	TRBV11-2	NA	CASSFSSGSKETQYF	TGTGCCAGCAGCTTTTCTAGCGGTTCTAAAGAGACCCAGTACTTC
NA	TRBJ1-2	TRBV11-2	NA	CASSLDYTGYGYTF	TGTGCCAGCAGCTTAGATTACACAGGCTATGGCTACACCTTC
NA	TRBJ2-7	TRBV19	NA	CASSMGLNYEQYF	TGTGCCAGTAGTATGGGGCTAAACTACGAGCAGTACTTC
NA	TRBJ2-7	TRBV6-1	NA	CASSRGGVSSYEQYF	TGTGCCAGCAGTAGGGGGGGGGTAAGCTCCTACGAGCAGTACTTC
TRBD1	TRBJ1-5	TRBV4-3	NA	CASSYDRDQPQHF	TGCGCCAGCAGCTACGACAGGGATCAGCCCCAGCATTTT
NA	TRBJ2-2	TRBV7-9	NA	CASSRGLTSTGELFF	TGTGCCAGCAGCCGAGGACTCACAAGCACCGGGGAGCTGTTTTTT
NA	TRBJ1-5	TRBV5-4	few	CASSLYRESPQHF	TGTGCCAGCAGCTTGTACAGGGAATCGCCCCAGCATTTT
NA	TRBJ2-1	TRBV7-3	NA	CASSPTPSGSSYNEQFF	TGTGCCAGCAGCCCTACTCCAAGCGGAAGCTCCTACAATGAGCAGTTCTTC
TRBD2	TRBJ2-1	TRBV29-1	NA	CSVEFRAGLAGVLEQFF	TGCAGCGTTGAGTTTAGGGCTGGGCTAGCGGGAGTCCTTGAGCAGTTCTTC
TRBD1	TRBJ2-2	TRBV28	NA	CASSDRGHTGELFF	TGTGCCAGCAGTGACAGGGGGCATACCGGGGAGCTGTTTTTT
TRBD1	TRBJ1-1	TRBV6-5	many	CASSYADRRTEAFF	TGTGCCAGCAGTTACGCGGACAGGAGGACTGAAGCTTTCTTT
NA	TRBJ1-1	TRBV14	NA	CASSHSGMNTEAFF	TGTGCCAGCAGCCATTCCGGGATGAACACTGAAGCTTTCTTT
NA	TRBJ2-5	TRBV30	NA	CAWSVGLGGDSFSTQYF	TGTGCCTGGAGTGTAGGGTTAGGGGGGGACTCTTTCTCGACCCAGTACTTC
TRBD2	TRBJ2-1	TRBV28	NA	CASSGGRIGQFF	TGTGCCAGCAGTGGCGGGAGGATAGGGCAGTTCTTC
NA	TRBJ2-1	TRBV5-6	few	CASSLWRAGGYNEQFF	TGTGCCAGCAGCTTATGGCGGGCCGGGGGTTACAATGAGCAGTTCTTC
NA	TRBJ2-2	TRBV28	NA	CASSLIERGTGELFF	TGTGCCAGCAGTTTAATAGAGCGAGGGACCGGGGAGCTGTTTTTT
NA	TRBJ1-5	TRBV27	once	CASSLSPQADPNQPQHF	TGTGCCAGCAGTTTATCTCCCCAGGCAGACCCCAATCAGCCCCAGCATTTT
NA	TRBJ1-1	TRBV7-3	many	CASSLTAGNTEAFF	TGTGCCAGCAGCTTAACGGCAGGGAACACTGAAGCTTTCTTT
NA	TRBJ1-1	TRBV5-1	NA	CASSRTGSPEAFF	TGCGCCAGCAGCCGTACAGGGTCTCCTGAAGCTTTCTTT
NA	TRBJ1-1	TRBV27	once	CASSSGLQGPGTEAFF	TGTGCCAGCAGTTCCGGCCTACAGGGCCCGGGCACTGAAGCTTTCTTT